A selection of T cell receptor beta chains follows, all from one sample in a study of T-cell reconstitution after alpha-beta-depleted transplantation in children. TCRdb independently ran MiXCR on the PCR reads; one entry per CDR3 protein. This repertoire shows about 870,000 distinct CDR3 sequences, around 17% found once; its top ten account for just under 5%. This specimen consisted of PBMCs, mostly from graft donor cells, obtained 360 days after TCRalphabeta/CD19-depleted stem cell transplant. The receptors originated from a male patient under 18 who had a stem cell transplant for acute lymphoblastic leukemia, so the T cells may come from the graft donor. Both conserved end residues are part of each CDR3. A D gene is named only where the DNA matches it firmly. Only part of the rows carry a size: once, few, many, or a class if the clone is expanded.

J: TRBJ2-7
V: TRBV18
length: 15
D: -
size: few
CDR3: CASSQSVGGSYEQYF
DNA: TGTGCCAGCTCGCAATCTGTTGGGGGCTCCTACGAGCAGTACTTC

J: TRBJ2-7
V: TRBV29-1
length: 13
D: -
size: -
CDR3: CSVSQEPPYEQYF
DNA: TGCAGCGTTTCGCAGGAACCCCCCTACGAGCAGTACTTC

J: TRBJ1-2
V: TRBV12-3/TRBV12-4
length: 14
D: -
size: many
CDR3: CASSFGGGGYGYTF
DNA: TGTGCCAGCAGTTTTGGGGGCGGCGGCTATGGCTACACCTTC

J: TRBJ2-7
V: TRBV12-3/TRBV12-4
length: 13
D: TRBD2
size: few
CDR3: CASSYGTSGREYF
DNA: TGTGCCAGCAGTTATGGGACTAGCGGAAGAGAGTACTTC

J: TRBJ2-7
V: TRBV29-1
length: 18
D: TRBD1
size: few
CDR3: CSVESGASGGPFSYEQYF
DNA: TGCAGCGTCGAAAGTGGGGCGTCAGGGGGCCCTTTCTCCTACGAGCAGTACTTC

J: TRBJ2-1
V: TRBV10-3
length: 17
D: TRBD2
size: many
CDR3: CAISESQRDSSYNEQFF
DNA: TGTGCCATCAGTGAGTCGCAGCGGGATAGCTCCTACAATGAGCAGTTCTTC

J: TRBJ2-2
V: TRBV28
length: 17
D: TRBD1
size: -
CDR3: CASREQGLIAKTGELFF
DNA: TGTGCCAGCAGGGAACAGGGGTTAATAGCGAAGACCGGGGAGCTGTTTTTT

J: TRBJ2-3
V: TRBV20-1
length: 15
D: -
size: -
CDR3: CSARDAGEGTDTQYF
DNA: TGCAGTGCTAGAGATGCAGGGGAGGGCACAGATACGCAGTATTTT

J: TRBJ2-5
V: TRBV3-1
length: 13
D: -
size: -
CDR3: CASSQDWGPPQYF
DNA: TGTGCCAGCAGCCAAGATTGGGGTCCCCCCCAGTACTTC

J: TRBJ2-1
V: TRBV5-1
length: 16
D: TRBD2
size: few
CDR3: CASSSQGTSIYNEQFF
DNA: TGCGCCAGCAGCTCCCAAGGGACTAGCATTTACAATGAGCAGTTCTTC

J: TRBJ2-1
V: TRBV7-9
length: 15
D: -
size: -
CDR3: CASSYQGSSYNEQFF
DNA: TGTGCCAGCAGCTATCAGGGGAGCTCCTACAATGAGCAGTTCTTC

J: TRBJ2-7
V: TRBV2
length: 14
D: TRBD1
size: -
CDR3: CASSNRGQSYEQYF
DNA: TGTGCCAGCAGTAACCGGGGACAGTCCTACGAGCAGTACTTC

J: TRBJ2-1
V: TRBV7-9
length: 15
D: -
size: -
CDR3: CASSFFPEGLNEQFF
DNA: TGTGCCAGCAGCTTCTTCCCCGAGGGGTTGAATGAGCAGTTCTTC

J: TRBJ2-3
V: TRBV7-6
length: 18
D: TRBD2
size: few
CDR3: CASSLRPGLAGGSDTQYF
DNA: TGTGCCAGCAGCTTACGGCCGGGACTAGCGGGAGGTTCAGATACGCAGTATTTT

J: TRBJ2-7
V: TRBV10-2
length: 17
D: TRBD2
size: few
CDR3: CASSPGTSGRPKYEQYF
DNA: TGCGCCAGCAGCCCGGGGACTAGCGGGAGGCCCAAGTACGAGCAGTACTTC

J: TRBJ2-1
V: TRBV7-3
length: 13
D: -
size: -
CDR3: CASSTNRDFEQFF
DNA: TGTGCCAGCAGCACAAACAGGGACTTTGAGCAGTTCTTC

J: TRBJ2-7
V: TRBV20-1
length: 17
D: -
size: few
CDR3: CSARVGLGGATPYEQYF
DNA: TGCAGTGCTAGAGTGGGCCTCGGCGGGGCCACCCCCTACGAGCAGTACTTC

J: TRBJ2-1
V: TRBV29-1
length: 14
D: TRBD2
size: -
CDR3: CSVVAGGIYNEQFF
DNA: TGCAGCGTTGTGGCGGGAGGGATCTACAATGAGCAGTTCTTC

J: TRBJ1-2
V: TRBV20-1
length: 14
D: -
size: -
CDR3: CSANGLAANYGYTF
DNA: TGCAGTGCCAATGGACTCGCGGCGAACTATGGCTACACCTTC

J: TRBJ2-5
V: TRBV3-1
length: 15
D: TRBD2
size: few
CDR3: CASSQGGGRQETQYF
DNA: TGTGCCAGCAGCCAAGGGGGCGGGAGGCAAGAGACCCAGTACTTC

J: TRBJ2-3
V: TRBV29-1
length: 12
D: -
size: few
CDR3: CSVGEETDTQYF
DNA: TGCAGCGTGGGAGAGGAGACAGATACGCAGTATTTT

J: TRBJ2-7
V: TRBV20-1
length: 15
D: TRBD2
size: -
CDR3: CSAPEASGSPYEQYF
DNA: TGCAGTGCGCCCGAGGCTAGCGGGAGCCCCTACGAGCAGTACTTC

J: TRBJ1-6
V: TRBV6-1
length: 13
D: TRBD1
size: -
CDR3: CASSRTGNSPLHF
DNA: TGTGCCAGCAGTCGGACAGGCAATTCACCCCTCCACTTT

J: TRBJ2-2
V: TRBV20-1
length: 18
D: TRBD2
size: -
CDR3: CSARAHSLAGGPTGELFF
DNA: TGCAGTGCTAGAGCCCACTCCTTAGCGGGAGGGCCCACCGGGGAGCTGTTTTTT

J: TRBJ1-2
V: TRBV11-2
length: 15
D: -
size: few
CDR3: CASSLERGLNYGYTF
DNA: TGTGCCAGCAGCTTAGAGCGGGGCCTTAACTATGGCTACACCTTC

J: TRBJ2-6
V: TRBV27
length: 19
D: -
size: -
CDR3: CASSGYPTGLEGRTNVLTF
DNA: TGTGCCAGCAGCGGATACCCGACAGGCCTTGAGGGTAGGACCAACGTCCTGACTTTC

J: TRBJ2-1
V: TRBV24-1
length: 17
D: -
size: few
CDR3: CATSDLPDSIYGGEQFF
DNA: TGTGCCACCAGTGATTTGCCCGACTCAATCTACGGCGGTGAGCAGTTCTTC

J: TRBJ1-4
V: TRBV12-3/TRBV12-4
length: 15
D: -
size: few
CDR3: CASSPLGQGGVKLFF
DNA: TGTGCCAGCAGCCCACTGGGGCAGGGAGGGGTAAAACTGTTTTTT

J: TRBJ2-5
V: TRBV5-1
length: 13
D: -
size: -
CDR3: CASSILARETQYF
DNA: TGCGCCAGCAGCATTCTAGCGCGGGAGACCCAGTACTTC

J: TRBJ1-1
V: TRBV6-1
length: 12
D: -
size: few
CDR3: CASSQRHTEAFF
DNA: TGTGCCAGCAGTCAACGCCACACTGAAGCTTTCTTT

J: TRBJ2-3
V: TRBV7-6
length: 17
D: TRBD2
size: -
CDR3: CASSARSSGSSTDTQYF
DNA: TGTGCCAGCAGCGCCCGCTCTAGCGGGAGCTCCACAGATACGCAGTATTTT

J: TRBJ2-1
V: TRBV11-2
length: 16
D: TRBD1
size: -
CDR3: CASSPTPGTGDNEQFF
DNA: TGTGCCAGCAGCCCAACCCCCGGGACAGGGGACAATGAGCAGTTCTTC

J: TRBJ1-1
V: TRBV5-1
length: 14
D: -
size: many
CDR3: CASSLVAANTEAFF
DNA: TGCGCCAGCAGCTTGGTGGCTGCTAACACTGAAGCTTTCTTT

J: TRBJ2-7
V: TRBV4-1
length: 13
D: -
size: -
CDR3: CASSREGYEGLYF
DNA: TGCGCCAGCAGCCGTGAGGGATACGAAGGGCTGTACTTC

J: TRBJ2-7
V: TRBV5-1
length: 14
D: -
size: few
CDR3: CASSHWGRVNEQYF
DNA: TGCGCCAGCAGCCATTGGGGCAGGGTCAACGAGCAGTACTTC

J: TRBJ2-3
V: TRBV2
length: 13
D: TRBD1
size: -
CDR3: CASTRQGLDTQYF
DNA: TGTGCCAGCACGAGACAGGGATTAGATACGCAGTATTTT

J: TRBJ2-1
V: TRBV4-1
length: 16
D: -
size: many
CDR3: CASSQDRAGSYNEQFF
DNA: TGCGCCAGCAGCCAAGATCGAGCTGGCTCCTACAATGAGCAGTTCTTC

J: TRBJ2-1
V: TRBV4-1
length: 18
D: TRBD2
size: few
CDR3: CASRDGSGRGGSYNEQFF
DNA: TGCGCCAGCAGGGATGGTAGCGGGAGGGGTGGGTCCTACAATGAGCAGTTCTTC

J: TRBJ1-4
V: TRBV18
length: 13
D: TRBD1
size: -
CDR3: CASSPGQAEKLFF
DNA: TGTGCCAGCTCACCGGGACAGGCAGAAAAACTGTTTTTT

J: TRBJ2-7
V: TRBV5-1
length: 14
D: TRBD1
size: few
CDR3: CASSFGQEIFEQYF
DNA: TGCGCCAGCAGCTTCGGACAGGAGATCTTCGAGCAGTACTTC

J: TRBJ2-3
V: TRBV5-1
length: 19
D: -
size: -
CDR3: CASSLWARGQLAVTDTQYF
DNA: TGCGCCAGCAGCTTGTGGGCAAGGGGACAACTAGCAGTCACAGATACGCAGTATTTT

J: TRBJ2-1
V: TRBV20-1
length: 15
D: TRBD2
size: -
CDR3: CSAPGLAGGRNEQFF
DNA: TGCAGTGCCCCGGGACTAGCGGGAGGGAGGAATGAGCAGTTCTTC

J: TRBJ2-7
V: TRBV6-2/TRBV6-3
length: 12
D: TRBD2
size: many
CDR3: CASSPGGDEQYF
DNA: TGTGCCAGCAGCCCCGGGGGGGACGAGCAGTACTTC

J: TRBJ1-2
V: TRBV19
length: 13
D: -
size: -
CDR3: CASSWGPRGGYTF
DNA: TGTGCCAGTAGTTGGGGACCGAGAGGTGGCTACACCTTC

J: TRBJ1-4
V: TRBV6-2/TRBV6-3
length: 20
D: -
size: -
CDR3: CASSYIGRQRRSTTNEKLFF
DNA: TGTGCCAGCAGTTACATAGGGAGACAGCGACGTTCCACAACTAATGAAAAACTGTTTTTT

J: TRBJ2-1
V: TRBV7-9
length: 17
D: TRBD2
size: -
CDR3: CASSLKLKREGPDEQFF
DNA: TGTGCCAGCAGCTTAAAGTTAAAGCGGGAGGGCCCCGATGAGCAGTTCTTC

J: TRBJ2-7
V: TRBV6-5
length: 15
D: -
size: -
CDR3: CASSYSYGTLYEQYF
DNA: TGTGCCAGCAGTTACTCGTATGGGACCCTCTACGAGCAGTACTTC